This TCR beta chain was identified in a study of T cell responses to AZD1222 COVID-19 vaccine. Study findings and constraints: Clonal diversity was possibly underestimated, and the donors were mostly white British, with more females. Reports say nearly half of spike-specific TCRs go after unmutated variant regions. Spike-specific TCR repertoires showed rising breadth and depth after two AZD1222 doses. Repertoire sampling happened only post peak T cell response.

V was cut by 3 bases and J by 6 bases, with 3 bases left in between. The germline V gene encodes CDR1 SGHAT and CDR2 FQNNGV. This CDR3 has 11 amino acids. For this clone: What it binds is not known.

TCRdb's copy holds only in-frame clones and misses some; the assay was immunoSEQ multiplex PCR. This table holds about 200,000 clones, roughly 92% found once. The chain combines TRBV11-2 with TRBJ2-1; D gene uncertain. The sequence was obtained from an adult who received the AZD1222 COVID-19 vaccine. The sequences come from peripheral blood, collected 28 days after the second AZD1222 dose. The CDR3 sequence: CASSFSNEQFF. As DNA, the CDR3 is TGTGCCAGCAGCTTCAGCAATGAGCAGTTCTTC.